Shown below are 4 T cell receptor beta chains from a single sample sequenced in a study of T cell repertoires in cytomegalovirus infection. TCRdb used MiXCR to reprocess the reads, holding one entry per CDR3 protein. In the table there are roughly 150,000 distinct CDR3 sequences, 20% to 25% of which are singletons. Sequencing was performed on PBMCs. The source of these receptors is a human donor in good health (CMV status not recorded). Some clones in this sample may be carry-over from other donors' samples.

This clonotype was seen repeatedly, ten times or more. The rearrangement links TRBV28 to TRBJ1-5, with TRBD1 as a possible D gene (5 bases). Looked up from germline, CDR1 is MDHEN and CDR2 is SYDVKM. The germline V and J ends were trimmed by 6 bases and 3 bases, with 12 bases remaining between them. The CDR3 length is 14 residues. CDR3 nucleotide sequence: TGTGCCAGCAGCCCTCGGGACGCCAATCAGCCCCAGCATTTT. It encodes CASSPRDANQPQHF.

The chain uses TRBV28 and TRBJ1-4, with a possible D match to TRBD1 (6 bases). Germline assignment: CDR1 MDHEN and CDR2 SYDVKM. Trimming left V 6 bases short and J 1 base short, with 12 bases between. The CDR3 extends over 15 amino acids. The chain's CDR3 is CASSWDTVTNEKLFF. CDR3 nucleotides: TGTGCCAGCAGCTGGGACACCGTAACTAATGAAAAACTGTTTTTT.

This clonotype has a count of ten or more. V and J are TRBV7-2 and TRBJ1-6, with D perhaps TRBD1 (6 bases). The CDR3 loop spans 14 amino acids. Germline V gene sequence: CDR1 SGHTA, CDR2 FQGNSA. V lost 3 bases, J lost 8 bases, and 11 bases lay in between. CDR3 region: CASSFQGMDSPLHF. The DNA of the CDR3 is TGTGCCAGCAGCTTTCAGGGGATGGATTCACCCCTCCACTTT.

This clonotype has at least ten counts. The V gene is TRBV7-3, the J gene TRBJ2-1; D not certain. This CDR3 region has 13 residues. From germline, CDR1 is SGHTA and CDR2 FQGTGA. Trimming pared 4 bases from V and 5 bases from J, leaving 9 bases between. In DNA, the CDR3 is TGTGCCAGCAGCTCCAATTCCCACAATGAGCAGTTCTTC. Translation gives CASSSNSHNEQFF.